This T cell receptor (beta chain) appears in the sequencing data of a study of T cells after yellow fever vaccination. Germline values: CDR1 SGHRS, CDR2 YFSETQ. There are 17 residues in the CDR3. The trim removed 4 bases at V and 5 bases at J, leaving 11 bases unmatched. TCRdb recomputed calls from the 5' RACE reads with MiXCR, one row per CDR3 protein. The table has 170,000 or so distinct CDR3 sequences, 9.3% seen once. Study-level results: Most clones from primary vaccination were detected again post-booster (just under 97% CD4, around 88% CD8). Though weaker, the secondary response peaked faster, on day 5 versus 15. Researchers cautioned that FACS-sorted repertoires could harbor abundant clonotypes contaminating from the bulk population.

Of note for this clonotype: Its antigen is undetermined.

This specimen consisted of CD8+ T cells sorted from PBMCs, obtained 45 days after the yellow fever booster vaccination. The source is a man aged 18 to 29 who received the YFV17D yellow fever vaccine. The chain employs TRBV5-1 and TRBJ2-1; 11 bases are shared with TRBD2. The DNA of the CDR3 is TGCGCCAGCAGCAACCGCCCGGGACTAGCGGACCACAATGAGCAGTTCTTC. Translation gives CASSNRPGLADHNEQFF.